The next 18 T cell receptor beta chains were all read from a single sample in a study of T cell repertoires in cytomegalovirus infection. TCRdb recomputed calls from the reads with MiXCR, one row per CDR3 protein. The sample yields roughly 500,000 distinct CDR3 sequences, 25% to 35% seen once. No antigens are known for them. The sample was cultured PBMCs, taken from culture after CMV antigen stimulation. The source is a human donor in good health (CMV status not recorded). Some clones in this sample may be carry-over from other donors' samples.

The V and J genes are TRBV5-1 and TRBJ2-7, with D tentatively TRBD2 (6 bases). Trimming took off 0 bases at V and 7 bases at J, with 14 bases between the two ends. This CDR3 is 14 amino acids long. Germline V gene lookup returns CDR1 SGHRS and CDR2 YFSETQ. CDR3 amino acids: CASSLGREGEEQYF. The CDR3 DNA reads TGCGCCAGCAGCTTGGGGCGGGAAGGTGAGGAGCAGTACTTC.

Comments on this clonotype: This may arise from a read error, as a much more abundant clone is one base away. CDR3 residues: CASRTGTGSTEASF. In DNA form, the CDR3 reads TGTGCCAGCAGGACCGGGACAGGAAGCACTGAAGCTTCCTTT. J is TRBJ1-1 and V is TRBV7-2, with 8 bases identical to TRBD1. CDR3 length: 14 amino acids. Looked up from germline, CDR1 is SGHTA and CDR2 is FQGNSA. The full variable domain, rest sourced from reference TRBV7-2 and TRBJ1-1, is GAGVSQSPSNKVTEKGKDVELRCDPISGHTALYWYRQSLGQGLEFLIYFQGNSAPDKSGLPSDRFSAERTGGSVSTLTIQRTQQEDSAVYLCASRTGTGSTEASFGQGTRLTVV.

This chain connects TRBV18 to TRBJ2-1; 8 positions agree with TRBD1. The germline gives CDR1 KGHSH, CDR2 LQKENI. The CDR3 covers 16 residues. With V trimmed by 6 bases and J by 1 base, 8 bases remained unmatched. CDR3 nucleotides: TGTGCCAGCTCGCCCCAGGGGGCAGGATCCTACAATGAGCAGTTCTTC. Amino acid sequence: CASSPQGAGSYNEQFF.

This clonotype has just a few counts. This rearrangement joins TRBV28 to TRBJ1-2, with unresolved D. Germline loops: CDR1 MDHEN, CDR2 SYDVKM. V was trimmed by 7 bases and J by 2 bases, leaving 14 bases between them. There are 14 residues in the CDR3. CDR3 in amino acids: CASTLGSGNYGYTF. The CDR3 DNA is TGTGCCAGCACCCTAGGGTCGGGAAACTATGGCTACACCTTC.

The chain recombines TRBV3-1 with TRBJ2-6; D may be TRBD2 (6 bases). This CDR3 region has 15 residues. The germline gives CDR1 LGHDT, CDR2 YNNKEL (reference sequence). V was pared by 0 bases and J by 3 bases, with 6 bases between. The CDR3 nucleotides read TGTGCCAGCAGCCAAGAGGGGGGTGGGGCCAACGTCCTGACTTTC. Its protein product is CASSQEGGGANVLTF.

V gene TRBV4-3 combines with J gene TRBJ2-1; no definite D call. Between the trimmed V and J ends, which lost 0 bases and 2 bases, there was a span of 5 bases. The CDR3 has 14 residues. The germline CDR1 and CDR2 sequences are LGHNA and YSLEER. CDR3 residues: CASSQDGTYNEQFF. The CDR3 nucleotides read TGCGCCAGCAGCCAAGATGGTACCTACAATGAGCAGTTCTTC.

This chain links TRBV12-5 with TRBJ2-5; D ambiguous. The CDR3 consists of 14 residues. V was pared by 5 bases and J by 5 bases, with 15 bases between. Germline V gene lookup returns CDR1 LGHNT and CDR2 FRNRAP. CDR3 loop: CASGPSLGVETQYF. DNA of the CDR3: TGTGCTAGTGGTCCATCCCTTGGGGTGGAGACCCAGTACTTC. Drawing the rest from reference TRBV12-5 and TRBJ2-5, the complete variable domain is DARVTQTPRHKVTEMGQEVTMRCQPILGHNTVFWYRQTMMQGLELLAYFRNRAPLDDSGMPKDRFSAEMPDATLATLKIQPSEPRDSAVYFCASGPSLGVETQYFGPGTRLLVL.

The CDR3 nucleotides are TGTGCCAGCAGCCAAGGGAGCCTAGCGGGCCCAGAGAAAAGAACTCCCTACGAGCAGTACTTC. It specifies CASSQGSLAGPEKRTPYEQYF. The V call is TRBV4-2, the J call TRBJ2-7; 8 bases are a match to TRBD2. Germline CDR1 and CDR2: LGHNA and YNFKEQ. V lost 1 base to trimming and J lost 2 bases; unmatched junction nucleotides: 22. This CDR3 spans 21 amino acids.

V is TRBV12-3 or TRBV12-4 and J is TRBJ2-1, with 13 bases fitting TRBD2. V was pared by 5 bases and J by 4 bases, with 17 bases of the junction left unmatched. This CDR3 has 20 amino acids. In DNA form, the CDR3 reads TGTGCCAGCAGTACCGAGGGGACTAGCGGGACGCACCACCCATACAATGAGCAGTTCTTC. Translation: CASSTEGTSGTHHPYNEQFF.

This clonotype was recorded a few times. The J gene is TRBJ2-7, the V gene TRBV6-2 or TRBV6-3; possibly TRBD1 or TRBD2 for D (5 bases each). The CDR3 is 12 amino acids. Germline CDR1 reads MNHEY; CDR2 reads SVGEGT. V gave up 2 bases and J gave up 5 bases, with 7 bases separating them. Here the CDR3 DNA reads TGTGCCAGCAGTTACGGGGGACACGAGCAGTACGTC. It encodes CASSYGGHEQYV.

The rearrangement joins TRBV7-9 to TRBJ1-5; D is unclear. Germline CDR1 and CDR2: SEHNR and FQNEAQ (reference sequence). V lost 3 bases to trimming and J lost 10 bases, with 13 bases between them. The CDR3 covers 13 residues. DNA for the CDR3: TGTGCCAGCAGCTTGGGAGACCTTCTCCCCCAGCATTTT. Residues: CASSLGDLLPQHF.

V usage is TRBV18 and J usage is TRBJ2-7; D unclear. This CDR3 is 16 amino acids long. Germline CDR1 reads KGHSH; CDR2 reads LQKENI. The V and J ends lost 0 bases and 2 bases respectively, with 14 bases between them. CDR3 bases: TGTGCCAGCTCACCACCGGTCAGGATCCTCCCCTACGAGCAGTACTTC. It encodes CASSPPVRILPYEQYF.

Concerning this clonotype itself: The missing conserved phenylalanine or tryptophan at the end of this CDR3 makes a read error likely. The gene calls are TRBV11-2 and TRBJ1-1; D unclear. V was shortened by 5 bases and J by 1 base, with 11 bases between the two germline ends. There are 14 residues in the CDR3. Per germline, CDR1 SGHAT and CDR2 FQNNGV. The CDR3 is CASSPTAENTEAFL. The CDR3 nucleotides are TGTGCCAGCAGCCCAACGGCCGAGAACACTGAAGCTTTCTTG.

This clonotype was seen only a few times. DNA of the CDR3: TGTGCCAGCACCGGGACTTCTAGCACAGATACGCAGTATTTT. Translation: CASTGTSSTDTQYF. The chain carries TRBV27 and TRBJ2-3, with D perhaps TRBD2 (6 bases). The CDR3 consists of 14 residues. The V end lost 7 bases, the J end lost 0 bases, and 11 bases lay between the germline ends. Germline-derived CDR1 and CDR2 are MNHEY and SMNVEV (reference sequence).

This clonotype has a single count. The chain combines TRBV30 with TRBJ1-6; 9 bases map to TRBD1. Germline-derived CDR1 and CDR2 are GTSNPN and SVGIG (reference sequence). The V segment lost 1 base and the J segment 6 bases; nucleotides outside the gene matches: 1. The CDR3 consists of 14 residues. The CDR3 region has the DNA TGTGCCTGGAGTGCGGGACAGGGTAATTCACCCCTCCACTTT. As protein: CAWSAGQGNSPLHF. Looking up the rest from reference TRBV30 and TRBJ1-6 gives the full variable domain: SQTIHQWPATLVQPVGSPLSLECTVEGTSNPNLYWYRQAAGRGLQLLFYSVGIGQISSEVPQNLSASRPQDRQFILSSKKLLLSDSGFYLCAWSAGQGNSPLHFGNGTRLTVT.

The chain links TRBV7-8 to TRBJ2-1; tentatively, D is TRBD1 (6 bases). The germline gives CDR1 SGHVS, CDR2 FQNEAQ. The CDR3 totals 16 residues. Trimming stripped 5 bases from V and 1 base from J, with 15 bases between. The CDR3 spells CASSQHRVGSYNEQFF. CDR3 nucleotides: TGTGCCAGCAGCCAGCACAGGGTAGGATCCTACAATGAGCAGTTCTTC.

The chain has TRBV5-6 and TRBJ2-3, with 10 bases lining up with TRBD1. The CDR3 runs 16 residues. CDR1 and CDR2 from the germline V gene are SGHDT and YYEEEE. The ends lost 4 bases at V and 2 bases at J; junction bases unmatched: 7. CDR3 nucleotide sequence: TGTGCCAGCAGCCAAGGGGACAGGGGTTTCACAGATACGCAGTATTTT. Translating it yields CASSQGDRGFTDTQYF.

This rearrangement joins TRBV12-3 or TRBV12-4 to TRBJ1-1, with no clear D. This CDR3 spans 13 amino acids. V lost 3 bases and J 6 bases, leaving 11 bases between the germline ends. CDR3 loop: CASSFGPGAEAFF. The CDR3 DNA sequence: TGTGCCAGCAGTTTCGGGCCGGGAGCTGAAGCTTTCTTT.